The 23 T cell receptor beta chains below were found in one sample sequenced in a study of blood T cells in healthy people across ages (dated by TCRdb to about 2015). Libraries were built with 5' RACE. Sequenced on an Illumina HiSeq 2500. A second PCR of roughly 6 to 11 cycles was run with a J-beta primer mix and a sample-barcoded 5' primer. TCRdb itself trimmed the public reads at Q25 with fastp, ran MiXCR and retained productive beta chains. Each CDR3 protein gets just one entry, which takes the most common genes and DNA from the rows behind it. For this sample there are about 620,000 distinct CDR3 sequences; 20% to 25% appear just once. Around 3.4% of the sample is held by the ten biggest clonotypes. Specimen: blood. The receptors were sampled from a man aged 70-80 years in good health.

The genes are TRBV23-1 and TRBJ2-5, with 7 bases that match TRBD1. TRBV23-1 is known as an ORF, though its function is uncertain. The CDR3 is 15 residues long. The V and J ends lost 6 bases and 1 base, in that order; junction bases with no gene match: 8. DNA for the CDR3: TGCGCCAGCAGCTTCTCCCGGGACAGCCAAGAGACCCAGTACTTC. Its protein is CASSFSRDSQETQYF.

This chain links TRBV7-2 with TRBJ2-4, with 12 bases lining up with TRBD2. The germline V gene encodes CDR1 SGHTA and CDR2 FQGNSA. The CDR3 is 14 residues long. V was clipped by 5 bases and J by 10 bases; unmatched bases: 6. This CDR3 is CASSPPSGGAIQYF. The DNA for the CDR3 is TGTGCCAGCAGCCCCCCTAGCGGGGGGGCGATTCAGTACTTC.

The J gene is TRBJ2-3, the V gene TRBV18, with 13 bases matching TRBD2. The CDR3 extends over 18 amino acids. Unmatched junction bases numbered 10, after V lost 2 bases and J lost 5 bases. Germline lookup yields CDR1 KGHSH and CDR2 LQKENI. This CDR3 reads CASSPSTGLAGAGDTQYF. Here the CDR3 DNA reads TGTGCCAGCTCACCATCCACTGGACTAGCGGGAGCTGGAGATACGCAGTATTTT.

This clonotype has a count of ten or more. The chain recombines TRBV5-1 with TRBJ2-1, with no clear D. Trimming took 1 base from V and 8 from J, leaving 13 bases between them. The CDR3 is 14 amino acids. The germline CDR1 and CDR2 sequences are SGHRS and YFSETQ. The CDR3 reads CASSLYESIDEQFF. CDR3 DNA sequence: TGCGCCAGCAGCTTGTACGAGAGTATAGATGAGCAGTTCTTC.

With respect to this clonotype: The junction differs from germline at one of its ends, possibly a read error. The chain carries TRBV20-1 and TRBJ2-4; maybe TRBD2 (6 bases). This CDR3 region has 17 residues. CDR1 DFQATT and CDR2 SNEGSKA come from the germline V gene (reference sequence). CDR3 DNA: TGCGGTGCTCCCCCAGGAGGGCCAGAGTTAGCCAAAAACATTCAGTACTTC. Encoded protein: CGAPPGGPELAKNIQYF.

Written as DNA, the CDR3 is TGTGCCAGCAGCTTATGGGGACAACAAGAGACCCAGTACTTC. As protein: CASSLWGQQETQYF. The chain is built from TRBV2 and TRBJ2-5; the D gene is possibly TRBD1 (6 bases). Between the trimmed V and J ends, which lost 6 bases and 2 bases, there was a span of 13 bases. This CDR3 is 14 amino acids long. Germline V gives CDR1 SNHLY, CDR2 FYNNEI. Combining the CDR3 with reference TRBV2 and TRBJ2-5 gives the whole variable domain EPEVTQTPSHQVTQMGQEVILRCVPISNHLYFYWYRQILGQKVEFLVSFYNNEISEKSEIFDDQFSVERPDGSNFTLKIRSTKLEDSAMYFCASSLWGQQETQYFGPGTRLLVL.

This clonotype was found a few times. The V and J genes are TRBV19 and TRBJ2-2; 7 nucleotides line up with TRBD2. The ends lost 1 base at V and 1 base at J; junction bases unmatched: 9. Germline V lookup: CDR1 LNHDA, CDR2 SQIVND (reference sequence). The CDR3 is 18 residues long. The CDR3 sequence is CASSIGQGGERNTGELFF. The DNA of the CDR3 is TGTGCCAGTAGTATAGGGCAGGGAGGGGAAAGGAACACCGGGGAGCTGTTTTTT.

In this sample, this clonotype turned up a few times. The genes are TRBV7-9 and TRBJ2-7, with TRBD1 matching over 11 bases. The germline V gene has CDR1 SEHNR and CDR2 FQNEAQ (reference sequence). Trimming at V came to 3 bases and at J to 5 bases, leaving 6 bases not matched to a gene. This CDR3 has 15 residues. In DNA form, the CDR3 reads TGTGCCAGCAGCTTTTTACCGGGACAGGGGGACGAGCAGTACTTC. As protein: CASSFLPGQGDEQYF.

The chain is built from TRBV5-6 and TRBJ2-1; D call uncertain. CDR1 and CDR2 from the germline V gene are SGHDT and YYEEEE. With 0 bases removed from V and 0 bases from J, the gap between germline ends came to 10 bases. The CDR3 sequence is 16 residues long. The CDR3, as DNA: TGTGCCAGCAGCTTGGGTTTAGGCGTCTCCTACAATGAGCAGTTCTTC. Amino acid sequence: CASSLGLGVSYNEQFF.

This clonotype was seen more than once but under ten times. Written as DNA, the CDR3 is TGTGCCAGCAGCGCCGGGACAGGGCCCCGCGAGCAGTACTTC. This encodes CASSAGTGPREQYF. V usage is TRBV6-1 and J usage is TRBJ2-7; 9 bases fit TRBD1. The CDR3 has 14 residues. From germline, CDR1 is MNHNS and CDR2 SASEGT. Trimming took 6 bases from V and 6 from J; bases not matched to a gene: 9.

The V gene is TRBV20-1, the J gene TRBJ2-1; D is undetermined. Germline V gene sequence: CDR1 DFQATT, CDR2 SNEGSKA (reference sequence). CDR3 size: 10 residues. Trimming took 3 bases from V and 7 from J, leaving 4 bases between them. In nucleotides, the CDR3 is TGCAGTGCTAGTAGGAATGAGCAGTTCTTC. This codes for CSASRNEQFF.

The rearrangement uses TRBV28 and TRBJ2-5; 10 bases are a match to TRBD1. The CDR3 has 15 amino acids. The germline gives CDR1 MDHEN, CDR2 SYDVKM. Losses at the gene ends were 3 bases for V and 3 bases for J; bases not matched to a gene: 4. The CDR3 reads CASSFWDRGKETQYF. The DNA for the CDR3 is TGTGCCAGCAGTTTCTGGGACAGGGGAAAAGAGACCCAGTACTTC.

The table lists this clonotype with many counts. The chain has TRBV18 and TRBJ2-4; the D gene is possibly TRBD1 (6 bases). The germline gives CDR1 KGHSH, CDR2 LQKENI. V was pared by 3 bases and J by 2 bases, with 8 bases between. The CDR3 extends over 14 amino acids. The CDR3 DNA sequence: TGTGCCAGCTCACCCGGACAGCCCAAAAACATTCAGTACTTC. Its protein is CASSPGQPKNIQYF.

The V gene is TRBV11-2, the J gene TRBJ1-1; no reliable D call. The CDR3 consists of 15 residues. CDR1 is SGHAT, CDR2 FQNNGV, per germline. V was trimmed by 2 bases and J by 1 base, leaving 11 bases between them. The CDR3 bases are TGTGCCAGCAGCTTACCTTGGGGTGCGAACACTGAAGCTTTCTTT. Translating gives CASSLPWGANTEAFF.

This chain uses TRBV20-1 with TRBJ1-4; D is perhaps TRBD1 (5 bases). In germline, CDR1 is DFQATT, CDR2 SNEGSKA (reference sequence). This CDR3 contains 14 residues. Between the trimmed V and J ends, which lost 5 bases and 7 bases, there was a span of 17 bases. DNA for the CDR3: TGCAGTGCTGACCCGGGGCTCGGGCTTGAAAAACTGTTTTTT. Translated: CSADPGLGLEKLFF.

The chain recombines TRBV5-1 with TRBJ2-5; D is uncertain. Germline V gene data show CDR1 as SGHRS and CDR2 as YFSETQ. V dropped 0 bases and J dropped 5 bases, with 17 bases sitting between them. The CDR3 extends over 16 amino acids. Here the CDR3 DNA reads TGCGCCAGCAGCTTGGGGCCTGATAGGATTGGCGAGACCCAGTACTTC. Translated, it gives CASSLGPDRIGETQYF.

This clonotype was recorded a few times. The chain employs TRBV20-1 and TRBJ2-4; 14 nucleotides agree with TRBD2. Germline V gene data show CDR1 as DFQATT and CDR2 as SNEGSKA (reference sequence). The V segment lost 2 bases and the J segment 9 bases; nucleotides outside the gene matches: 6. This CDR3 contains 15 residues. CDR3 residues: CSARPPGTSGSIQYF. The CDR3 coding sequence is TGCAGTGCTAGACCCCCTGGGACTAGCGGGAGCATTCAGTACTTC.

The chain joins TRBV3-1 to TRBJ2-7; D gene ambiguous. V shed 0 bases and J shed 4 bases, with 4 bases lying between them. The CDR3 covers 12 residues. Germline V gives CDR1 LGHDT, CDR2 YNNKEL (reference sequence). The CDR3 loop is CASSQDDYEQYF. DNA for the CDR3: TGTGCCAGCAGCCAAGACGATTACGAGCAGTACTTC.

This sequence joins TRBV5-1 and TRBJ1-2; D might be TRBD1 (5 bases). Per the germline V gene, CDR1 is SGHRS and CDR2 is YFSETQ. Trimming removed 5 bases at V and 4 bases at J, with 18 bases between. The CDR3 loop spans 15 amino acids. The CDR3 is CASSPSGTALYGYTF. The CDR3 region has the DNA TGCGCCAGCAGTCCGTCCGGGACGGCTCTCTATGGCTACACCTTC.

The rearrangement uses TRBV7-8 and TRBJ2-3; D not resolved. Trimming took off 3 bases at V and 4 bases at J, with 8 bases between the two ends. The germline V gene encodes CDR1 SGHVS and CDR2 FQNEAQ. The CDR3 contains 13 residues. The DNA for the CDR3 is TGTGCCAGCAGCTTTAACCGCGCAGATACGCAGTATTTT. Translating it yields CASSFNRADTQYF.

This clonotype was seen only a few times. The V gene is TRBV6-2 or TRBV6-3, the J gene TRBJ2-2, with D maybe TRBD2 (6 bases). The CDR3 extends over 15 amino acids. With 2 bases removed from V and 3 bases from J, the gap between germline ends came to 10 bases. Germline CDR1 MNHEY, CDR2 SVGEGT. The CDR3 coding sequence is TGTGCCAGCAGTTACGGAGGAGGGGACACCGGGGAGCTGTTTTTT. It specifies CASSYGGGDTGELFF.

Notes on this clonotype: With a much larger clone just one base away, this may be a read error. J is TRBJ2-5 and V is TRBV29-1, with D uncertain. CDR1 is SQVTM and CDR2 is ANQGSEA in the germline V gene. CDR3 size: 13 residues. Trimming left V 4 bases short and J 4 bases short, with 13 bases between. The CDR3 bases are TGCAGCGTTGTTTTGGGTTTCCGAGAGACCCAGTACTTC. Protein product: CSVVLGFRETQYF.

This clonotype was detected a few times. The rearrangement joins TRBV20-1 to TRBJ2-5, with a tentative D call TRBD2 (6 bases). The J call may be in error: the DNA end matches TRBJ2-1 better. Germline-derived CDR1 and CDR2 are DFQATT and SNEGSKA (reference sequence). The CDR3 contains 13 residues. CDR3 sequence (DNA): TGCAGTACACGGCGGGGCTACTACAATGAGCAGTTCTTC. Its translation: CSTRRGYYNEQFF.